This T cell receptor beta chain was sequenced during a study of OX40 agonist ivuxolimab in advanced cancers. As for the study in general: Approximately 40% of patients had received prior checkpoint inhibitor therapy.

Germline V gene data show CDR1 as SGHVS and CDR2 as FQNEAQ. Trimming cost V 4 bases and J 0 bases; bases outside gene matches: 9. CDR3 length: 18 amino acids. TCRdb keeps only in-frame clones here, not all; method: immunoSEQ multiplex PCR. The sample gives around 9,800 clones, 77% of which show up once; roughly 32% is in the top ten. This receptor was taken from an adult with an advanced solid tumor such as melanoma, head and neck, liver or kidney cancer. The V call is TRBV7-8, the J call TRBJ2-2, with 9 bases matching TRBD1. Source: CD4+ or CD8+ T cells sorted from blood, taken in a trial of the OX40 agonist ivuxolimab. The CDR3 bases are TGTGCCAGCAGCTCCGAGGTCGGACAGGGGACGAACACCGGGGAGCTGTTTTTT. Protein: CASSSEVGQGTNTGELFF.